This T cell receptor beta chain is drawn from a study of T cell responses to AZD1222 COVID-19 vaccine (dated by TCRdb to about 2021). Notes on the research overall: TCR sequencing covered more than 230 trial participants: approximately 200 given two doses of AZD1222 and 26 given two doses of MenACWY control vaccine. Enrollment into the trials was organized by age into subgroups of 18-55, 56-69 and 70-plus years, and those subgroups contained roughly 160, 29 and 62 TCR-sequenced participants, respectively.

At the junction V is shortened by 8 bases and J by 6 bases, with 15 bases in between. From the germline V gene, CDR1 is MGHDK and CDR2 is SYGVNS. Including the terminal cysteine and phenylalanine, the CDR3 comprises 13 residues. Left in the record is the CDR3 DNA by itself, 39 bases read in frame from the first base. Here is what the overall study found, with its caveats: Reportedly, almost half of the unique spike-specific TCRs recognized epitopes lying outside the regions that are mutated in the B.1.351 and B.1.1.7 variants. A significant rise in spike-specific TCR breadth and depth was observed after two AZD1222 doses relative to day 0 and relative to MenACWY recipients. The 56-69-year group was small, and its depth increase did not reach significance, likely because of low power. The whole spike protein was spanned by vaccine-associated CD4 TCRs, and dominant responses were seen in regions 160-218 and 743-854. Participants were mostly white British and included more females than males, and it was suggested by the authors that clonal diversity may have been underestimated. Conclusions about previously exposed vaccinees were limited because only six or seven AZD1222 recipients were SARS-CoV-2 seropositive at baseline. Because no samples from the day 14 peak response were available, repertoires could be characterized only after the peak T cell response.

Per the publication, the time point label means: about 28 days (+/-7) after the second vaccine dose. In the paper's terms, the treatment or condition label means: meningococcal conjugate vaccine given as trial control. Vaccinee samples were obtained from the UK trials COV001 and COV002, which included a single-blind randomized controlled phase 2/3 trial of AZD1222 (ChAdOx1 nCoV-19) in healthy adults. For TCRbeta chain sequencing, PBMC samples were collected from trial participants at day 0 and at day 28 after the second dose. Regarding this clone: What antigen it recognizes has not been identified. Base qualities are not at hand, and no much larger clone is one base apart.

The CDR3 regions of human TCRbeta chains were analyzed by immunosequencing. In the paper's pipeline: Repertoire TCRs were matched against a reference library of SARS-CoV-2-specific TCRs generated with the MIRA antigen-specificity platform. Breadth was defined as the fraction of unique TCRs that were SARS-CoV-2-associated, and depth was defined as the fraction of total T cells that were SARS-CoV-2-associated. Using the MIRA data, each spike-specific TCR was assigned both to the spike region to which the TCR was reactive and to a CD4 or CD8 class. Log10-transformed breadth and depth values were compared by one-way ANOVA with Sidak's multiple comparisons tests. Imported from immuneACCESS, the table was reduced by TCRdb to in-frame sequences with V and J called. These copies leave out some clones; in studies compared against another copy, an unresolved V gene accounts for under half, and the cause of the remainder is not known. For V, J and clone size, that table is used; D and trimming come from the DNA. In this sample the table shows about 150,000 clones, approximately 88% of which occur a single time. Approximately 5.4% of the sample belongs to the ten largest clones.

This receptor was identified in an adult who received the MenACWY meningococcal vaccine as a control. Recombination connected TRBV25-1 to TRBJ2-3; no D gene call is confident. The material sequenced was peripheral blood, taken 28 days after the second dose of the MenACWY control vaccine. Here the CDR3 is given as CASQTGSTDTQYF. The DNA sequence is TGTGCCAGCCAGACGGGTTCAACCGATACGCAGTATTTT.